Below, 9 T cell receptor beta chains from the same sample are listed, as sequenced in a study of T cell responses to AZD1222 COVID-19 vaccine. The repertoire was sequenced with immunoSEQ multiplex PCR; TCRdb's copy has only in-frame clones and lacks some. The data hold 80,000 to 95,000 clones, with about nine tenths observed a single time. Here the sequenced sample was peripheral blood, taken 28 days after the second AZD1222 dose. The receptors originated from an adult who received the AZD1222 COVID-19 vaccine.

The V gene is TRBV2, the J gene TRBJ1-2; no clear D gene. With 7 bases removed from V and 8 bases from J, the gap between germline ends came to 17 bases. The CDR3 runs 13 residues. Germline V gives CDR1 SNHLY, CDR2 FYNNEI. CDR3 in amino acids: CASIPGGPWGYTF. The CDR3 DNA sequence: TGTGCCAGCATACCAGGTGGACCCTGGGGCTACACCTTC.

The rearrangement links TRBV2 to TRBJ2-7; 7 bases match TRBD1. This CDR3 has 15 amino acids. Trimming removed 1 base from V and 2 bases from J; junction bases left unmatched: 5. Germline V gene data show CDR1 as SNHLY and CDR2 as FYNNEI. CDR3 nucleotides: TGTGCCAGCAGTGAAGGGGACAGACTTACCTACGAGCAGTACTTC. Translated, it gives CASSEGDRLTYEQYF.

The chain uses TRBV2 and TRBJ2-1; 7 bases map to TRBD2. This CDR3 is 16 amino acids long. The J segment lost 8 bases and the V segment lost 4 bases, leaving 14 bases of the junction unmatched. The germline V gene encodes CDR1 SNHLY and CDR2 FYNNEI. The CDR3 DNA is TGTGCCAGCAGTGCTTTAGGACTAGATTTTACGGATGAGCAGTTCTTC. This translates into CASSALGLDFTDEQFF. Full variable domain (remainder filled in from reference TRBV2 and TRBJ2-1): EPEVTQTPSHQVTQMGQEVILRCVPISNHLYFYWYRQILGQKVEFLVSFYNNEISEKSEIFDDQFSVERPDGSNFTLKIRSTKLEDSAMYFCASSALGLDFTDEQFFGPGTRLTVL.

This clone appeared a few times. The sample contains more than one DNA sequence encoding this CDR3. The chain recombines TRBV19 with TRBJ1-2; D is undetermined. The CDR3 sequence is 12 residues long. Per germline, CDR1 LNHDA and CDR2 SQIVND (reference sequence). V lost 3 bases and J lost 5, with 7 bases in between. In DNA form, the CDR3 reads TGTGCCAGTAGTATTCAAGGGTATGGCTACACCTTC. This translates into CASSIQGYGYTF.

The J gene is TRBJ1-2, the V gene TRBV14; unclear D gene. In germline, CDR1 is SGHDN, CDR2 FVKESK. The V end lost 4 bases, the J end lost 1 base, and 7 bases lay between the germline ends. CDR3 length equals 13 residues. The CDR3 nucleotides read TGTGCCAGCAGCCCGCACATTAACTATGGCTACACCTTC. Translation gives CASSPHINYGYTF.

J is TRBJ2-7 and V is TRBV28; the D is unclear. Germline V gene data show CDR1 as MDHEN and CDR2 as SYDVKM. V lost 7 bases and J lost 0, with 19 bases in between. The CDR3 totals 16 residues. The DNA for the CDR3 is TGTGCCAGCACCTCTCGCCTTATTGGAGTCTCCTACGAGCAGTACTTC. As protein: CASTSRLIGVSYEQYF.

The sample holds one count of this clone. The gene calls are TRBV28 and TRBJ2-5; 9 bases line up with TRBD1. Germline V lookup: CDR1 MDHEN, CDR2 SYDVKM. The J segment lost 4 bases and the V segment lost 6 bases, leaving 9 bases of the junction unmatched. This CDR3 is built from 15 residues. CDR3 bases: TGTGCCAGCAGGAGCCCGGGACAGGGAGGAGAGACCCAGTACTTC. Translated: CASRSPGQGGETQYF.

CDR3 sequence reads: CASSLASGEINQPQHF. The DNA of the CDR3 is TGTGCCAGCAGTTTAGCCTCGGGGGAGATTAATCAGCCCCAGCATTTT. V gene TRBV27 combines with J gene TRBJ1-5, with D possibly TRBD1 on 5 matching bases. The CDR3 is made up of 16 amino acids. With 2 bases removed from V and 4 bases from J, the gap between germline ends came to 15 bases. The germline V gene has CDR1 MNHEY and CDR2 SMNVEV (reference sequence).

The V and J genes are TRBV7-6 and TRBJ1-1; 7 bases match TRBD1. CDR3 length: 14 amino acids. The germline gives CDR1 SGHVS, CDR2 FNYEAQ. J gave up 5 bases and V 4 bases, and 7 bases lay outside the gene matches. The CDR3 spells CASSSGGAGTEAFF. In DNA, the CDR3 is TGTGCCAGCAGCTCAGGGGGGGCAGGAACTGAAGCTTTCTTT.